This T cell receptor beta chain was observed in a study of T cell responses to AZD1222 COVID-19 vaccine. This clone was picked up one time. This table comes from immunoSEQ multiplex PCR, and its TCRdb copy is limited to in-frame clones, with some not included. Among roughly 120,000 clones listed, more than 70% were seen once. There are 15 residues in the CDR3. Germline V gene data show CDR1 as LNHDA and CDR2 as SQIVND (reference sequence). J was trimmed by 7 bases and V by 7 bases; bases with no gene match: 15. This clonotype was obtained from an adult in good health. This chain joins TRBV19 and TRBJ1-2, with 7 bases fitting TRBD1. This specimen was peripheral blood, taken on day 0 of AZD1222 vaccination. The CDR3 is CASIPTGASPSGYTF. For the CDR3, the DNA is TGTGCCAGTATCCCTACAGGGGCGAGCCCCTCTGGCTACACCTTC.